This T cell receptor (beta chain) was captured in a study of T cells in Graves' hyperthyroidism and ophthalmopathy. Clinical symptoms, serum thyroxine and TRAb, thyroid ultrasound and orbital computed tomography were used for the diagnoses. Study-wide results and limits: Blood shared most expanded thyroid clonotypes above 0.001.

Amplification of TCR beta CDR3 regions used RNA as the template. Primed by the HTBI set, a first-round RT-PCR was run on the TCR CDR3. MiXCR was run by TCRdb on the multiplex PCR reads, yielding one entry per CDR3 protein. The sample consists of about 350,000 distinct CDR3 sequences, around 14% of them appearing once. CDR3 size: 17 residues. V trimming: 8 bases; J trimming: 2 bases; junction bases outside the gene matches: 18. CDR1 is MNHNS, CDR2 SASEGT, per germline. This clonotype was counted at least ten times. Its specificity is not known. The gene calls are TRBV6-1 and TRBJ2-7, with TRBD1 matching 7 bases. This clonotype was sampled from a woman aged 25 to 39 with Graves' hyperthyroidism. The specimen sequenced was blood. CDR3 sequence reads: CASSPPLAGTAPYEQYF. CDR3 DNA: TGTGCCAGCTCTCCTCCTTTAGCCGGGACAGCCCCCTACGAGCAGTACTTC.